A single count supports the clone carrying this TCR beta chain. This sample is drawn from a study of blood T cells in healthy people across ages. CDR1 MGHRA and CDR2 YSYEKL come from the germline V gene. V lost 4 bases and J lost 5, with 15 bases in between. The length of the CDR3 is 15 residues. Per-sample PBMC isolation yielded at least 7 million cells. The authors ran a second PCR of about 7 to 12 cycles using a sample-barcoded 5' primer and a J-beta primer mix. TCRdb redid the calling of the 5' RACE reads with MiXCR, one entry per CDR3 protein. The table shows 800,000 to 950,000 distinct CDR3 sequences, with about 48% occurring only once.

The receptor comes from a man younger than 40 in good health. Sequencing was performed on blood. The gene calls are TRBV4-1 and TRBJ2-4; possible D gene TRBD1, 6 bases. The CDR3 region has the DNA TGCGCCAGCAGCCGGGGTTGGGACACGGAAAACATTCAGTACTTC. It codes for CASSRGWDTENIQYF.